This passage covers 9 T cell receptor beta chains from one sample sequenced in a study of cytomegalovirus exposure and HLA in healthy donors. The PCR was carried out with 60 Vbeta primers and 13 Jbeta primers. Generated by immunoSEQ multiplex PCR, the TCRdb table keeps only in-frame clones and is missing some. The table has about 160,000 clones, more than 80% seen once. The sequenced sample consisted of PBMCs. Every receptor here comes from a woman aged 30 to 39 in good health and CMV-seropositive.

In DNA, the CDR3 is TGTGCCAGCAGCTTGGCAGGTACAGGGGGGAGAGAGCAGTACTTC. Amino acid sequence: CASSLAGTGGREQYF. V gene TRBV5-4 combines with J gene TRBJ2-7; 8 nucleotides line up with TRBD1. The CDR3 sequence is 15 residues long. Germline assignment: CDR1 SGHNT and CDR2 YYREEE (reference sequence). Trimming took 0 bases from V and 7 from J; bases not matched to a gene: 9.

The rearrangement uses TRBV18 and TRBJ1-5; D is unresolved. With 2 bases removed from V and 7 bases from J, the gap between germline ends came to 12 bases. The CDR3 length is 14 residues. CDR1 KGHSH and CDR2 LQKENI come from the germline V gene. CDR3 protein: CASSPSGGIQPQHF. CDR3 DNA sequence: TGTGCCAGCTCACCATCCGGAGGGATCCAGCCCCAGCATTTT.

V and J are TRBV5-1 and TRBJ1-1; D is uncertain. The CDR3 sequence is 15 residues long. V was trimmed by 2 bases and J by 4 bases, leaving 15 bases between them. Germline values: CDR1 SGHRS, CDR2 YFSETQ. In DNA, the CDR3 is TGCGCCAGCAGCTTTAGTGCAGGCAGCAGCACTGAAGCTTTCTTT. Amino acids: CASSFSAGSSTEAFF. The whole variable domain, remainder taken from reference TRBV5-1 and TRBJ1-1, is KAGVTQTPRYLIKTRGQQVTLSCSPISGHRSVSWYQQTPGQGLQFLFEYFSETQRNKGNFPGRFSGRQFSNSRSEMNVSTLELGDSALYLCASSFSAGSSTEAFFGQGTRLTVV.

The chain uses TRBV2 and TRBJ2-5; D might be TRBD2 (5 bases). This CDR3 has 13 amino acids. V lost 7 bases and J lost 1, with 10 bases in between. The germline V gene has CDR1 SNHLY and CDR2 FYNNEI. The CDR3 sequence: CASNSEGQETQYF. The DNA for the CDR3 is TGTGCCAGCAACTCCGAGGGCCAAGAGACCCAGTACTTC.

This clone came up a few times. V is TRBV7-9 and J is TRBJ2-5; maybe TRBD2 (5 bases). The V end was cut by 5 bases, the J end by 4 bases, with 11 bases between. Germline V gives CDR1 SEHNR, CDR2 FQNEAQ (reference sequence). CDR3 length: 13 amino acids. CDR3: CASSNSVRETQYF. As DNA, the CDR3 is TGTGCCAGCAGCAATAGCGTCAGAGAGACCCAGTACTTC.

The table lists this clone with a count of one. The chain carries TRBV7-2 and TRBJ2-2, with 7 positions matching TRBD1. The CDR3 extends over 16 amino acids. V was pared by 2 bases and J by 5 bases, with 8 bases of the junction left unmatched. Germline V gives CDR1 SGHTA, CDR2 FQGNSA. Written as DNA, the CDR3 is TGTGCCAGCAGCTTATTCGGCACAGGGGTTACCGGGGAGCTGTTTTTT. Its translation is CASSLFGTGVTGELFF.

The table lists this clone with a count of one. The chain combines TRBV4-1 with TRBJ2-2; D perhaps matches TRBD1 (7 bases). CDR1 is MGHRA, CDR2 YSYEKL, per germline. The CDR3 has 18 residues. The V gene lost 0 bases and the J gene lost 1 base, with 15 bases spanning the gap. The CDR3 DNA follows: TGCGCCAGCAGCCAAGATGGAAGGAGGGGGCGGAACACCGGGGAGCTGTTTTTT. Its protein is CASSQDGRRGRNTGELFF.

The CDR3 nucleotides read TGTGCCAGCAGCTTGGGGGGGGCGATAGGCTACACCTTC. It encodes CASSLGGAIGYTF. The rearrangement joins TRBV11-2 to TRBJ1-2; D perhaps matches TRBD1 (6 bases). The ends were cut back, 3 bases at V and 8 bases at J, with 13 bases in the middle. Per germline, CDR1 SGHAT and CDR2 FQNNGV. The CDR3 consists of 13 residues.

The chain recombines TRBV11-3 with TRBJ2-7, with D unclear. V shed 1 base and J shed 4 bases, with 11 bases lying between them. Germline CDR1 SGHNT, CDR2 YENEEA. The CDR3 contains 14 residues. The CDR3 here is CASSLAIHSYEQYF. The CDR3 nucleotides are TGTGCCAGCAGCTTAGCGATACATTCTTACGAGCAGTACTTC.